One sample yielded the 24 T cell receptor beta chains listed below, sequenced in a study of T cell responses to AZD1222 COVID-19 vaccine. The table came from immunoSEQ multiplex PCR; TCRdb's copy has only in-frame clones and leaves some out. The repertoire consists of some 87,000 clones, with around nine tenths occurring once and the leading ten covering 5.2%. Source: peripheral blood, taken on day 0 of MenACWY control vaccination. Every receptor here comes from an adult in good health.

CDR3 coding DNA: TGTGCCAGCAGTGGGGACAGCCTAAACACCATATATTTT. Residues: CASSGDSLNTIYF. The rearrangement links TRBV28 to TRBJ1-3, with 7 bases that match TRBD1. The V and J ends lost 5 bases and 6 bases, in that order; junction bases with no gene match: 4. This CDR3 is 13 amino acids long. Germline CDR1 reads MDHEN; CDR2 reads SYDVKM.

V is TRBV6-4 and J is TRBJ2-5, with a tentative D call TRBD2 (5 bases). The V and J ends lost 6 bases and 4 bases respectively, with 12 bases between them. The germline gives CDR1 MRHNA, CDR2 SNTAGT. CDR3 size: 13 residues. The CDR3 loop is CASSLNEGETQYF. The CDR3 bases are TGTGCCAGCAGCCTAAACGAGGGAGAGACCCAGTACTTC.

The V gene is TRBV19, the J gene TRBJ2-3; no firm D call. Germline loops: CDR1 LNHDA, CDR2 SQIVND (reference sequence). Deletions cut 5 bases from V and 1 base from J, with 10 bases between. The CDR3 runs 14 residues. CDR3 in amino acids: CASSLSARTDTQYF. CDR3 DNA sequence: TGTGCCAGTAGTCTGTCGGCCCGCACAGATACGCAGTATTTT. Supplemented by reference TRBV19 and TRBJ2-3, the full variable domain reads DGGITQSPKYLFRKEGQNVTLSCEQNLNHDAMYWYRQDPGQGLRLIYYSQIVNDFQKGDIAEGYSVSREKKESFPLTVTSAQKNPTAFYLCASSLSARTDTQYFGPGTRLTVL.

CDR3 sequence reads: CASRGQAEKLFF. The CDR3 DNA is TGCGCCAGCCGTGGTCAAGCTGAAAAACTGTTTTTT. The chain couples TRBV10-1 to TRBJ1-4; D gene uncertain. Trimming removed 8 bases from V and 7 bases from J, with 11 bases in between. The germline CDR1 and CDR2 sequences are WNHNN and SYGVQD (reference sequence). This CDR3 has 12 residues.

This clone has a single count. The genes are TRBV19 and TRBJ1-3; D ambiguous. From germline, CDR1 is LNHDA and CDR2 SQIVND (reference sequence). The length of the CDR3 is 14 residues. The V gene lost 2 bases and the J gene lost 2 bases, with 7 bases spanning the gap. CDR3 DNA: TGTGCCAGTAGTATAATGGACGCTGGAAACACCATATATTTT. Its protein product is CASSIMDAGNTIYF.

The chain links TRBV6-4 to TRBJ1-4; 9 bases fit TRBD1. The V segment lost 6 bases and the J segment 6 bases; nucleotides outside the gene matches: 2. This CDR3 is built from 13 residues. Per germline, CDR1 MRHNA and CDR2 SNTAGT. The CDR3 spells CASRRTGDEKLFF. CDR3 DNA sequence: TGTGCCAGCAGGAGGACAGGGGATGAAAAACTGTTTTTT.

The chain carries TRBV19 and TRBJ2-3; tentatively, D is TRBD2 (9 bases). V was trimmed by 3 bases and J by 0 bases, leaving 28 bases between them. The CDR3 covers 21 residues. Germline V gives CDR1 LNHDA, CDR2 SQIVND (reference sequence). The CDR3: CASSILGQGARTSGSTDTQYF. In nucleotides, the CDR3 is TGTGCCAGTAGTATCCTGGGGCAGGGGGCGAGAACTAGCGGGAGCACAGATACGCAGTATTTT.

This chain joins TRBV7-8 and TRBJ2-1, with 10 bases aligning to TRBD2. The germline gives CDR1 SGHVS, CDR2 FQNEAQ. Trimming removed 5 bases from V and 6 bases from J; junction bases left unmatched: 13. This CDR3 is built from 17 residues. CDR3 residues: CASSPRIAGGVSNEQFF. In nucleotides, the CDR3 is TGTGCCAGCAGCCCCCGTATAGCGGGAGGAGTAAGCAATGAGCAGTTCTTC.

This clone was seen once. The chain combines TRBV18 with TRBJ1-6, with 7 bases that match TRBD1. V shed 2 bases and J 7 bases; nucleotides not matched to a gene: 8. This CDR3 has 16 residues. CDR1 and CDR2 from the germline V gene are KGHSH and LQKENI. The DNA of the CDR3 is TGTGCCAGCTCACCAATTGGCAGGGGGTCAAATTCACCCCTCCACTTT. It is translated as CASSPIGRGSNSPLHF.

This sequence joins TRBV28 and TRBJ2-7; a possible D gene is TRBD1 (6 bases). The CDR3 sequence is 13 residues long. CDR1 is MDHEN, CDR2 SYDVKM, per germline. Trimming took 10 bases from V and 2 from J, leaving 15 bases between them. In DNA form, the CDR3 reads TGTGCCATCAAAGTACAGGGACCCTACGAGCAGTACTTC. It codes for CAIKVQGPYEQYF.

The CDR3 protein is CASSGVPGGVYNEQFF. CDR3 bases: TGCGCCAGCAGCGGTGTCCCGGGAGGTGTTTACAATGAGCAGTTCTTC. The chain couples TRBV5-1 to TRBJ2-1, with 7 bases aligning to TRBD2. The CDR3 contains 16 residues. V lost 4 bases, J lost 4 bases, and 11 bases stayed unmatched. The V gene's germline CDR1 is SGHRS and CDR2 YFSETQ.

The chain recombines TRBV3-1 (or the pseudogene TRBV3-2) with TRBJ1-1, with D possibly matching TRBD1 (5 bases). Trimming cost V 5 bases and J 5 bases, with 15 bases left between them. The CDR3 is 14 amino acids. The germline V gene encodes CDR1 LGHDT and CDR2 YNNKEL (reference sequence). CDR3 in amino acids: CASSVKLGGTEAFF. The CDR3 nucleotides are TGTGCCAGCAGCGTTAAGTTGGGGGGAACTGAAGCTTTCTTT.

The chain has TRBV28 and TRBJ2-7; D is undetermined. The CDR3 length is 12 residues. CDR1 is MDHEN and CDR2 is SYDVKM in the germline V gene. Trimming left V 8 bases short and J 0 bases short, with 8 bases between. CDR3: CASSGSSYEQYF. CDR3 in DNA: TGTGCCAGCTCAGGTAGCTCCTACGAGCAGTACTTC.

The chain links TRBV4-3 to TRBJ2-5, with D hard to call. The CDR3 spans 16 residues. Germline CDR1 and CDR2: LGHNA and YSLEER. Trimming removed 6 bases at V and 2 bases at J, with 19 bases between. In DNA, the CDR3 is TGCGCCAGCAGTGGGATTTGGGAACAGCCACAAGAGACCCAGTACTTC. Its translation: CASSGIWEQPQETQYF.

This chain joins TRBV28 and TRBJ2-5, with D possibly being TRBD2 (6 bases). The germline V and J ends were trimmed by 5 bases and 3 bases, with 19 bases remaining between them. Germline values: CDR1 MDHEN, CDR2 SYDVKM. The CDR3 spans 16 residues. CDR3 protein: CASSPSVASAKETQYF. CDR3 DNA sequence: TGTGCCAGCAGTCCGTCGGTGGCTAGCGCTAAAGAGACCCAGTACTTC. The variable domain in full, with the rest retrieved from reference TRBV28 and TRBJ2-5, is DVKVTQSSRYLVKRTGEKVFLECVQDMDHENMFWYRQDPGLGLRLIYFSYDVKMKEKGDIPEGYSVSREKKERFSLILESASTNQTSMYLCASSPSVASAKETQYFGPGTRLLVL.

The chain has TRBV11-2 and TRBJ1-6; D not resolved. V was trimmed by 3 bases and J by 6 bases, leaving 9 bases between them. This CDR3 spans 14 amino acids. Germline CDR1 and CDR2: SGHAT and FQNNGV. CDR3 residues: CASSFLAVNSPLHF. DNA of the CDR3: TGTGCCAGCAGCTTTTTAGCTGTTAATTCACCCCTCCACTTT.

This rearrangement joins TRBV11-2 to TRBJ1-2; 8 bases are a match to TRBD1. The CDR3 consists of 15 residues. The germline CDR1 and CDR2 sequences are SGHAT and FQNNGV. J gave up 4 bases and V 3 bases, and 7 bases lay outside the gene matches. The CDR3 reads CASSFAGGSGYGYTF. CDR3 DNA sequence: TGTGCCAGCAGCTTCGCAGGGGGCTCGGGCTATGGCTACACCTTC. The full variable domain, completed using reference TRBV11-2 and TRBJ1-2, is EAGVAQSPRYKIIEKRQSVAFWCNPISGHATLYWYQQILGQGPKLLIQFQNNGVVDDSQLPKDRFSAERLKGVDSTLKIQPAKLEDSAVYLCASSFAGGSGYGYTFGSGTRLTVV.

This chain joins TRBV28 and TRBJ1-2; unclear D gene. The CDR3 is 13 residues long. Germline V gene lookup returns CDR1 MDHEN and CDR2 SYDVKM. V was trimmed by 5 bases and J by 8 bases, leaving 15 bases between them. The CDR3 DNA reads as TGTGCCAGCAGTCCCACTTACGCCCGGGGCTACACCTTC. Its translation: CASSPTYARGYTF.

V usage is TRBV28 and J usage is TRBJ2-1; TRBD2 is a possible D gene (5 bases). Looked up from germline, CDR1 is MDHEN and CDR2 is SYDVKM. The CDR3 consists of 17 residues. Trimming shortened V by 6 bases and J by 9 bases, and 27 bases separated the two germline ends. The CDR3 sequence: CASSSPRDTSLRGEQFF. CDR3 DNA sequence: TGTGCCAGCAGCTCCCCCCGGGATACGAGTCTTCGGGGTGAGCAGTTCTTC.

This clone showed up just once. The rearrangement joins TRBV28 to TRBJ2-7; 9 bases agree with TRBD1. Unmatched junction bases numbered 2, after V lost 5 bases and J lost 0 bases. The CDR3 length is 14 residues. In germline, CDR1 is MDHEN, CDR2 SYDVKM. CDR3 nucleotides: TGTGCCAGCAGTACAGGGGGCGCCTCCTACGAGCAGTACTTC. Translated, it gives CASSTGGASYEQYF.

Written as DNA, the CDR3 is TGCGCCAGCAGCTTGGCCTCAGGGTTGGAGACCCAGTACTTC. This codes for CASSLASGLETQYF. This rearrangement joins TRBV5-1 to TRBJ2-5, with D possibly being TRBD1 (5 bases). The germline V and J ends were trimmed by 0 bases and 5 bases, with 11 bases remaining between them. This CDR3 region has 14 residues. Germline CDR1 SGHRS, CDR2 YFSETQ.

CDR3 coding DNA: TGTGCCAGCAGTGCGGACAGATGGGGCTACACCTTC. Encoded protein: CASSADRWGYTF. This chain uses TRBV28 with TRBJ1-2, with a weak D call TRBD1 (6 bases). The CDR3 length is 12 residues. Trimming took off 5 bases at V and 8 bases at J, with 12 bases between the two ends. CDR1 is MDHEN and CDR2 is SYDVKM in the germline V gene.

This clone was observed once. The CDR3 here is CASSLSGAGGWYEQYF. The CDR3 coding sequence is TGTGCCAGCAGTTTATCCGGGGCAGGGGGGTGGTACGAGCAGTACTTC. V and J are TRBV28 and TRBJ2-7; the D gene is possibly TRBD1 (7 bases). Germline loops: CDR1 MDHEN, CDR2 SYDVKM. This CDR3 is built from 16 residues. Trimming took 1 base from V and 4 from J, leaving 17 bases between them.

The rearrangement links TRBV3-1 (or the pseudogene TRBV3-2) to TRBJ1-4, with a tentative D call TRBD1 (6 bases). Trimming stripped 0 bases from V and 8 bases from J, with 16 bases between. The germline V gene encodes CDR1 LGHDT and CDR2 YNNKEL (reference sequence). CDR3 length equals 16 residues. The CDR3 nucleotides are TGTGCCAGCAGCCAAGAATGGGCAGGGGATAACGAAAAACTGTTTTTT. Its protein product is CASSQEWAGDNEKLFF.